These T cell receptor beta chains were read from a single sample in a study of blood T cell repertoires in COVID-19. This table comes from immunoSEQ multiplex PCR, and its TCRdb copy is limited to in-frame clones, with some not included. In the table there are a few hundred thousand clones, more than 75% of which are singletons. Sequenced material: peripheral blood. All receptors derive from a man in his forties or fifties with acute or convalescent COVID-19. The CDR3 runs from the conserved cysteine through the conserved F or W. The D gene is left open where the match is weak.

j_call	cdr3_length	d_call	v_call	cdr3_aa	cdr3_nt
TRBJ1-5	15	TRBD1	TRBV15	CATSRVGQGAQPQHF	TGTGCCACCAGCAGAGTGGGACAGGGGGCACAGCCCCAGCATTTT
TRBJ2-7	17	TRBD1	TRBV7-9	CASSSLTGDAFSYEQYF	TGTGCCAGCAGCTCATTAACAGGGGATGCATTTTCCTACGAGCAGTACTTC
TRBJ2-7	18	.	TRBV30	CAWSGGGGDHSTFYEQYF	TGTGCCTGGAGTGGCGGAGGGGGCGATCACTCAACTTTTTACGAGCAGTACTTC
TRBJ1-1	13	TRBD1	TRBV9	CASSVGDRGRAFF	TGTGCCAGCAGCGTTGGGGACAGGGGGCGAGCTTTCTTT
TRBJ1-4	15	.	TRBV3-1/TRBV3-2	CASSREGGRTEKLFF	TGTGCCAGCAGCCGGGAGGGGGGGCGGACTGAAAAACTGTTTTTT
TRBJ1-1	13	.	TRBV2	CASLTEVNTEAFF	TGTGCCAGCCTCACCGAGGTGAACACTGAAGCTTTCTTT
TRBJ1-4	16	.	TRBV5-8	CASSRGLGGVSEKLFF	TGTGCCAGCAGCCGGGGACTGGGGGGAGTTAGTGAAAAACTGTTTTTT
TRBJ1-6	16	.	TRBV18	CASSPRANSYNSPLHF	TGTGCCAGCTCACCACGGGCCAACTCCTATAATTCACCCCTCCACTTT
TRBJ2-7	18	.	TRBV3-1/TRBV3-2	CASSQDKGGAGERYEQYF	TGTGCCAGCAGCCAAGATAAGGGGGGTGCGGGGGAGAGATACGAGCAGTACTTC
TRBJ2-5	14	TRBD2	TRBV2	CASRGTSSGETQYF	TGTGCCAGCAGGGGGACTAGCTCGGGAGAGACCCAGTACTTC
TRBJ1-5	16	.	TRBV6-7	CASSYGDSYSNQPQHF	TGTGCCAGCAGTTACGGGGACTCGTATAGCAATCAGCCCCAGCATTTT
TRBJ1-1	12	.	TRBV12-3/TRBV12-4	CASGHVAPEAFF	TGTGCCAGCGGCCACGTAGCCCCTGAAGCTTTCTTT
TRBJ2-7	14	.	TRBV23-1	CASPPRQEDYEQYF	TGCGCCAGCCCACCCCGACAGGAGGACTACGAGCAGTACTTC
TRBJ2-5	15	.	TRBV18	CASSPQAENQETQYF	TGTGCCAGCTCACCCCAGGCCGAAAACCAAGAGACCCAGTACTTC
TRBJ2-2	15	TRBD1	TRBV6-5	CASSYTGAYTGELFF	TGTGCCAGCAGTTATACAGGGGCTTACACCGGGGAGCTGTTTTTT